What follows are 21 T cell receptor beta chains derived from one specimen sequenced in a study of cytomegalovirus exposure and HLA in healthy donors. The PCR was carried out with 60 Vbeta primers and 13 Jbeta primers. Produced via immunoSEQ multiplex PCR; TCRdb's table is partial and in-frame only. The sample lists some 130,000 clones, more than 70% occurring once. Sample: PBMCs. The receptors were sampled from a man in his forties or fifties in good health and CMV-seronegative.

This chain uses TRBV6-6 with TRBJ1-2; possible D gene TRBD1, 5 bases. The length of the CDR3 is 11 residues. The germline CDR1 and CDR2 sequences are MNHNY and SVGAGI (reference sequence). V shed 11 bases and J shed 7 bases, with 14 bases lying between them. The CDR3 nucleotides are TGTGCCGTTCTGGGGGGTCGTGGCTACACCTTC. Its translation: CAVLGGRGYTF.

This rearrangement joins TRBV28 to TRBJ1-5; 8 bases agree with TRBD1. Germline assignment: CDR1 MDHEN and CDR2 SYDVKM. The J segment lost 5 bases and the V segment lost 3 bases, leaving 12 bases of the junction unmatched. CDR3 size: 17 residues. The CDR3 nucleotides read TGTGCCAGCAGTTTTCCCCCCCCGCAGGGGGCCTATCAGCCCCAGCATTTT. Translated, it gives CASSFPPPQGAYQPQHF.

This clone showed up just a few times. An end of the junction does not agree with germline; a read error may underlie this. The V gene is TRBV19, the J gene TRBJ1-2, with D maybe TRBD1 (6 bases). Germline assignment: CDR1 LNHDA and CDR2 SQIVND (reference sequence). The CDR3 runs to 11 residues. CDR3 nucleotide sequence: TGTGCCAGTAGTATAGGACAGGCCTTGTCCTTC. The encoded protein is CASSIGQALSF.

V gene TRBV6-5 combines with J gene TRBJ1-5; possible D gene TRBD1, 5 bases. Germline assignment: CDR1 MNHEY and CDR2 SVGAGI. CDR3 size: 12 residues. Trimming removed 8 bases at V and 8 bases at J, with 13 bases between. The CDR3 loop reads CASQGGAEPQHF. CDR3 nucleotides: TGTGCCAGCCAGGGAGGGGCGGAGCCCCAGCATTTT.

The rearrangement joins TRBV5-8 to TRBJ2-1, with 9 bases lining up with TRBD2. The CDR3 totals 16 residues. Germline V gene lookup returns CDR1 SGHTS and CDR2 YDEGEE. Germline trimming cut 1 base from V and 3 bases from J; bases unmatched to any gene: 5. CDR3 region: CASSLFGSGSYNEQFF. CDR3 DNA sequence: TGTGCCAGCAGCTTGTTCGGTAGCGGGAGCTACAATGAGCAGTTCTTC.

This chain connects TRBV29-1 to TRBJ2-1, with 9 bases identical to TRBD1. J lost 4 bases, V lost 6 bases, and 7 bases had no gene match. Germline V gene lookup returns CDR1 SQVTM and CDR2 ANQGSEA. This CDR3 region has 14 residues. Here the CDR3 reads CSVAGQGFYNEQFF. Here the CDR3 DNA reads TGCAGCGTAGCGGGACAGGGATTTTACAATGAGCAGTTCTTC.

The rearrangement uses TRBV6-1 and TRBJ1-5; possibly TRBD1 for D (5 bases). Trimming removed 8 bases from V and 4 bases from J, with 12 bases in between. The CDR3 covers 13 residues. CDR1 MNHNS and CDR2 SASEGT come from the germline V gene. The CDR3 protein is CASGRQQNQPQHF. The CDR3 region has the DNA TGTGCCAGCGGACGACAGCAGAATCAGCCCCAGCATTTT.

The J gene is TRBJ2-5, the V gene TRBV7-9; tentative D call: TRBD1 (5 bases). Trimming shortened V by 5 bases and J by 2 bases, and 12 bases separated the two germline ends. Germline CDR1 SEHNR, CDR2 FQNEAQ (reference sequence). The CDR3 length is 14 residues. The CDR3 DNA is TGTGCCAGCAGCCGCTTTCAGGGACAAGAGACCCAGTACTTC. Protein: CASSRFQGQETQYF.

The V gene is TRBV9, the J gene TRBJ2-5; 7 nucleotides agree with TRBD2. V lost 4 bases and J lost 4; bases outside the gene matches: 10. The germline CDR1 and CDR2 sequences are SGDLS and YYNGEE. This CDR3 region has 15 residues. The CDR3 region is CASSPWGSGGETQYF. The DNA for the CDR3 is TGTGCCAGCAGCCCGTGGGGGTCGGGGGGAGAGACCCAGTACTTC.

The rearrangement uses TRBV4-3 and TRBJ2-3; 8 positions match TRBD2. Germline assignment: CDR1 LGHNA and CDR2 YSLEER. The CDR3 runs 16 residues. Germline trimming cut 2 bases from V and 8 bases from J; bases unmatched to any gene: 12. The CDR3 protein is CASSQRGRGSGVTQYF. CDR3 nucleotides: TGCGCCAGCAGCCAAAGAGGACGGGGTAGCGGGGTTACGCAGTATTTT.

The chain employs TRBV27 and TRBJ2-1; a weak D match, TRBD2 (5 bases). The germline V gene has CDR1 MNHEY and CDR2 SMNVEV (reference sequence). Trimming removed 5 bases from V and 7 bases from J, with 12 bases in between. This CDR3 comprises 13 residues. CDR3 in DNA: TGTGCCAGCAGTCTACTAGGATGGAATGAGCAGTTCTTC. This gives the protein CASSLLGWNEQFF.

The chain is built from TRBV7-2 and TRBJ1-5; a possible D gene is TRBD1 (5 bases). Germline V gene lookup returns CDR1 SGHTA and CDR2 FQGNSA. This CDR3 region has 14 residues. Between the trimmed V and J ends, which lost 2 bases and 7 bases, there was a span of 12 bases. The CDR3 loop reads CASSLRGLGQPQHF. CDR3 coding DNA: TGTGCCAGCAGCTTAAGGGGATTGGGCCAGCCCCAGCATTTT.

This rearrangement joins TRBV30 to TRBJ1-4; D may be TRBD1 (5 bases). Germline values: CDR1 GTSNPN, CDR2 SVGIG (reference sequence). CDR3 length: 16 amino acids. V lost 0 bases to trimming and J lost 8 bases, with 19 bases between them. For the CDR3, the DNA is TGTGCCTGGAGTGTACGGCCGGGACTCATAGGGGAAAAACTGTTTTTT. This encodes CAWSVRPGLIGEKLFF.

The chain has TRBV7-2 and TRBJ2-1; perhaps TRBD1 as D (7 bases). V lost 1 base to trimming and J lost 1 base, with 17 bases between them. In germline, CDR1 is SGHTA, CDR2 FQGNSA. The CDR3 runs 18 residues. The CDR3 here is CASSLVGGGGRSYNEQFF. CDR3 in DNA: TGTGCCAGCAGCTTAGTTGGAGGGGGCGGCAGGTCCTACAATGAGCAGTTCTTC. Variable domain in full (rest from reference TRBV7-2 and TRBJ2-1): GAGVSQSPSNKVTEKGKDVELRCDPISGHTALYWYRQSLGQGLEFLIYFQGNSAPDKSGLPSDRFSAERTGGSVSTLTIQRTQQEDSAVYLCASSLVGGGGRSYNEQFFGPGTRLTVL.

V is TRBV7-7 and J is TRBJ2-5, with 9 nucleotides matching TRBD1. CDR3 size: 15 residues. The trim removed 5 bases at V and 3 bases at J, leaving 7 bases unmatched. CDR1 and CDR2 (germline): SSHAT, FNYEAQ (reference sequence). The CDR3 is CASSRDRATKETQYF. DNA of the CDR3: TGTGCCAGCAGCAGGGACAGGGCTACGAAAGAGACCCAGTACTTC. The full variable domain, completed using reference TRBV7-7 and TRBJ2-5, is GAGVSQSPRYKVTKRGQDVTLRCDPISSHATLYWYQQALGQGPEFLTYFNYEAQPDKSGLPSDRFSAERPEGSISTLTIQRTEQRDSAMYRCASSRDRATKETQYFGPGTRLLVL.

This clone was found once. J is TRBJ1-1 and V is TRBV7-2, with 9 bases aligning to TRBD1. CDR3 size: 17 residues. J lost 7 bases, V lost 2 bases, and 14 bases had no gene match. Germline V gene data show CDR1 as SGHTA and CDR2 as FQGNSA. The chain's CDR3 is CASSLTLTRTGVNEAFF. As DNA, the CDR3 is TGTGCCAGCAGCTTAACACTGACTCGGACAGGGGTTAATGAAGCTTTCTTT.

V gene TRBV19 combines with J gene TRBJ2-5; D uncertain. V lost 6 bases, J lost 4 bases, and 9 bases lay in between. The germline gives CDR1 LNHDA, CDR2 SQIVND (reference sequence). The CDR3 has 12 residues. The DNA of the CDR3 is TGTGCCAGTAGCCAGGAAGGAGAGACCCAGTACTTC. The encoded protein is CASSQEGETQYF.

This clone occurred once. The J gene is TRBJ1-3, the V gene TRBV27, with TRBD1 matching over 7 bases. V shed 7 bases and J 2 bases; nucleotides not matched to a gene: 8. CDR3 length equals 15 residues. CDR1 is MNHEY, CDR2 SMNVEV, per germline (reference sequence). CDR3 nucleotides: TGTGCCAGCACCCGGGACAGCACAACTGGAAACACCATATATTTT. This sequence encodes CASTRDSTTGNTIYF.

This clone was seen just once. The chain joins TRBV30 to TRBJ2-3, with D possibly TRBD1 on 7 matching bases. The CDR3 contains 16 residues. Germline-derived CDR1 and CDR2 are GTSNPN and SVGIG (reference sequence). Trimming pared 2 bases from V and 1 base from J, leaving 16 bases between. CDR3 DNA: TGTGCCTGGAGTAGGAAGCAGGGGGGCGGCACAGATACGCAGTATTTT. As protein: CAWSRKQGGGTDTQYF. Variable domain in full (rest from reference TRBV30 and TRBJ2-3): SQTIHQWPATLVQPVGSPLSLECTVEGTSNPNLYWYRQAAGRGLQLLFYSVGIGQISSEVPQNLSASRPQDRQFILSSKKLLLSDSGFYLCAWSRKQGGGTDTQYFGPGTRLTVL.

The chain employs TRBV7-9 and TRBJ2-3; possibly TRBD2 for D (6 bases). CDR1 and CDR2 (germline): SEHNR, FQNEAQ (reference sequence). Trimming stripped 4 bases from V and 0 bases from J, with 8 bases between. The CDR3 is 14 amino acids. CDR3 nucleotide sequence: TGTGCCAGCAGCTGGAGCGGGAGCACAGATACGCAGTATTTT. As protein: CASSWSGSTDTQYF.

The CDR3, as DNA: TGTGCCATCAGGGAGCCCAGCTCTGGAAACACCATATATTTT. Its translation: CAIREPSSGNTIYF. The V call is TRBV10-3, the J call TRBJ1-3; unclear D gene. The CDR3 sequence is 14 residues long. The V gene lost 6 bases and the J gene lost 0 bases, with 9 bases spanning the gap. Germline assignment: CDR1 ENHRY and CDR2 SYGVKD.